This paragraph reports one T cell receptor beta chain. The data were taken from a study of shared clonotypes between healthy human individuals. The V end was cut by 10 bases, the J end by 0 bases, with 13 bases between. The CDR3 length is 14 residues. Germline V gene lookup returns CDR1 MNHNS and CDR2 SASEGT. Using immunoSEQ multiplex PCR, the repertoire was profiled, and TCRdb retains in-frame clones only, with some absent. The sample consists of 2 million to 2.5 million clones, 95% of them appearing once. This receptor was identified in a man aged 18 to 35 in good health. Sequencing used naive CD4+ T cells sorted from blood. The subset is: CD45RA+ positively selected. The chain recombines TRBV6-1 with TRBJ1-3; D not certain. In DNA, the CDR3 is TGTGCCACAAGTAGTGGAACCTCTGGAAACACCATATATTTT. Residues: CATSSGTSGNTIYF.